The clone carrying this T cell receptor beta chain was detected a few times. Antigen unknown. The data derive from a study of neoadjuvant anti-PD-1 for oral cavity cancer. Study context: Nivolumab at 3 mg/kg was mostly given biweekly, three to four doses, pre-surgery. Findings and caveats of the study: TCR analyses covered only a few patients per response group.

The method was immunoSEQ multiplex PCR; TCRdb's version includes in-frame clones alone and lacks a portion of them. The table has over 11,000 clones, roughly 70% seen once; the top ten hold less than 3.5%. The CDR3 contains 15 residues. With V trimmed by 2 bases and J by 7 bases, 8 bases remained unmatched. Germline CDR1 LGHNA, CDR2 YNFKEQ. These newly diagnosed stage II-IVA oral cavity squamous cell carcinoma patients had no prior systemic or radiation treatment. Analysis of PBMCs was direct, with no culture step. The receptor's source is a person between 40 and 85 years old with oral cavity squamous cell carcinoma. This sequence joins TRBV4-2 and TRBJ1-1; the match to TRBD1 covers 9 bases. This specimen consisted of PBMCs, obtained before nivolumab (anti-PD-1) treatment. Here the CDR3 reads CASSQFPQGAGEAFF. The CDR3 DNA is TGTGCCAGCAGCCAATTCCCACAGGGGGCCGGTGAAGCTTTCTTT.